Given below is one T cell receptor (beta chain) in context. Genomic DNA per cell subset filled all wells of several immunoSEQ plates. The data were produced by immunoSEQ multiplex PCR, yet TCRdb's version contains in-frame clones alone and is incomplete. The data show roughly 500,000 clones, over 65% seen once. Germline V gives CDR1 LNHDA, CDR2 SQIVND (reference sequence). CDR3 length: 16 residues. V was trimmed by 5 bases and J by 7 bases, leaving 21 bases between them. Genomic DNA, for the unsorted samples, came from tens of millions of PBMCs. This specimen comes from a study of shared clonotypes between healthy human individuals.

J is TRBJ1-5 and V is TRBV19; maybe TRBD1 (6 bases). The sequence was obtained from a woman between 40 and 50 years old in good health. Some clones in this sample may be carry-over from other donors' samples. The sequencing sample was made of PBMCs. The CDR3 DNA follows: TGTGCCAGTAGTTCCTCGGGAGGGGGGGCCCGGCAGCCCCAGCATTTT. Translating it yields CASSSSGGGARQPQHF.